These 3 T cell receptor beta chains share one sample of origin, sequenced in a study of vaccination and CD4 T cells after COVID-19. For these receptors, no antigen is known. Treatment here: approximately 10-day PBMC culture with coronavirus spike peptide pools or control peptides (ViraFEST assay). The Oncomine TCR Beta short-read assay was what sequenced the DNA obtained from cultured CD4+ T cells. TCRdb itself ran the PCR reads through MiXCR, one entry per CDR3 protein. The sample lists fewer than 15,000 distinct CDR3 sequences, roughly 66% occurring once. The sample consisted of CD4+ T cells from blood, cultured in vitro. All receptors derive from a human donor who had recovered from COVID-19.

This sequence joins TRBV7-3 and TRBJ2-3, with D tentatively TRBD1 (5 bases). Trimming removed 5 bases at V and 1 base at J, with 7 bases between. The CDR3 is made up of 13 amino acids. CDR1 and CDR2 from the germline V gene are SGHTA and FQGTGA. CDR3 nucleotide sequence: TGTGCCAGCAGCGTGACAGGCACAGATACGCAGTATTTT. Translation gives CASSVTGTDTQYF.

V gene TRBV27 combines with J gene TRBJ2-7; 14 nucleotides align to TRBD2. V trimming: 3 bases; J trimming: 6 bases; junction bases outside the gene matches: 1. This CDR3 contains 14 residues. Germline V lookup: CDR1 MNHEY, CDR2 SMNVEV (reference sequence). The DNA for the CDR3 is TGTGCCAGCAGTTTTGGGACTAGCGGGAGCGAGCAGTACTTC. It codes for CASSFGTSGSEQYF.

The J gene is TRBJ2-3, the V gene TRBV6-1; 12 bases are shared with TRBD1. This CDR3 is 15 amino acids long. V trimming: 6 bases; J trimming: 7 bases; junction bases outside the gene matches: 8. The germline CDR1 and CDR2 sequences are MNHNS and SASEGT. Here the CDR3 reads CASSPGQGARYTQYF. Written as DNA, the CDR3 is TGTGCCAGCAGCCCGGGACAGGGGGCGCGATATACGCAGTATTTT.